This TCR beta chain is drawn from a study of regulatory T cells in long-lasting Graves disease. The time point is: newly diagnosed GD, antithyroid drugs for less than 3 months. From RNA extracted from PBMCs, the TCR library was made. Arm-PCR of CDR3 regions with iRepertoire HTBI primers generated TCR beta libraries. MiXCR, applied by TCRdb to the multiplex PCR reads, yields one record per CDR3 protein. Here the sample spans roughly 380,000 distinct CDR3 sequences, 15% to 19% being singletons. The germline CDR1 and CDR2 sequences are SGHDT and YYEEEE. This CDR3 is built from 12 residues. Trimming removed 1 base from V and 6 bases from J, with 7 bases in between.

The TCR sequence derives from a female donor with Graves disease. The rearrangement joins TRBV5-6 to TRBJ1-1; D remains unclear. The sample here was peripheral blood mononuclear cells (PBMCs), taken at new diagnosis, from a patient treated with antithyroid drugs. The CDR3 loop is CASSLLGSEAFF. The CDR3 DNA is TGTGCCAGCAGCTTGTTGGGCTCTGAAGCTTTCTTT.